The source of this T cell receptor (beta chain) is a study of blood T cell repertoires in COVID-19. Study at large: Sites across the United States, Italy and Spain contributed samples from acute and convalescent COVID-19.

The assay was immunoSEQ multiplex PCR, and TCRdb's table has in-frame clones only and misses some. The table shows tens of thousands of clones, with roughly nine tenths occurring only once. Patients of the Seattle cohort, enrolled during active infection, were followed longitudinally. Germline V lookup: CDR1 KGHSH, CDR2 LQKENI. The CDR3 has 15 amino acids. Germline trimming cut 0 bases from V and 3 bases from J; bases unmatched to any gene: 1. The sample taken for sequencing was peripheral blood. The chain links TRBV18 to TRBJ2-7; 11 bases line up with TRBD1. The sequence was obtained from a man aged 35 to 55 with COVID-19, enrolled during active disease. The CDR3 DNA sequence: TGTGCCAGCTCACCACCAGGGACAGGGGGCTACGAGCAGTACTTC. As protein: CASSPPGTGGYEQYF.